This T cell receptor beta chain was sequenced during a study of blood T cell repertoires in COVID-19. Study details: Two negative PCRs, clearance, or symptom resolution had been documented for recovered Cohort 3 donors.

Profiling relied on immunoSEQ multiplex PCR, and the TCRdb table lists in-frame clones only, not all of them. The sample includes more than 300,000 clones, approximately 89% of them seen just once. CDR3 length equals 14 residues. Germline loops: CDR1 SGHNT, CDR2 YYREEE (reference sequence). Trimming removed 4 bases from V and 3 bases from J; junction bases left unmatched: 4. This clonotype was obtained from a man between 40 and 49 years old in a cohort exposed to, infected with or recovered from COVID-19 (not recorded which). The chain recombines TRBV5-4 with TRBJ2-7, with 10 bases aligning to TRBD1. Sequenced material: PBMCs or T cells enriched from blood (not recorded which). The CDR3 DNA sequence: TGTGCCAGCAGCCCGGGACAGGGGATCTACGAGCAGTACTTC. Protein: CASSPGQGIYEQYF.